These T cell receptor beta chains were read from a single sample in a study of cytomegalovirus exposure and HLA in healthy donors. The method was immunoSEQ multiplex PCR; TCRdb's version includes in-frame clones alone and lacks a portion of them. Altogether approximately 180,000 clones are present, roughly an eighth being singletons, with the ten largest covering 7.8%. Sequencing was carried out using PBMCs. The receptors come from a man between 45 and 60 years old in good health and CMV-seropositive. Both conserved end residues are part of each CDR3.

v_gene	CDR3aa
TRBV28	CASRQGGSGNTIYF
TRBV5-4	CASRLTGGVTEAFF
TRBV18	CASSPSPGQDVAYGYTF
TRBV11-2	CASSFDRWTEAFF
TRBV7-6	CASSLLGIGGGEQYF
TRBV6-5	CASSEAGPNTEAFF
TRBV14	CASSQGTDYNSPLHF
TRBV6-1	CASSEFRANTGELFF
TRBV11-3	CASSVYRGAYEQYF
TRBV28	CASSFRPDRGYLYGYTF
TRBV7-2	CASSLEQISNSPLHF
TRBV2	CASSLQGRGTDTQYF
TRBV5-4	CASSLTAGSNEKLFF
TRBV4-3	CASSQDGQGGQPQHF
TRBV5-1	CASSLAGTGGADTQYF